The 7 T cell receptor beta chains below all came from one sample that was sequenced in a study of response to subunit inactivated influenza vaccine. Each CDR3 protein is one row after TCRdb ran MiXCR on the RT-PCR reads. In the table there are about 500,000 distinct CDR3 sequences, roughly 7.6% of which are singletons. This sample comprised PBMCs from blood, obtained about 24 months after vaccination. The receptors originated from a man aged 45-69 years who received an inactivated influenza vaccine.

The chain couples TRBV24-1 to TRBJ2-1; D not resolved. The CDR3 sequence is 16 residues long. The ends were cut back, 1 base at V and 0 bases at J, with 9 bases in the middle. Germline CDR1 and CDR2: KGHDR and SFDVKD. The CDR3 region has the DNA TGTGCCACCAGTGATTTAGGGCCGAGCTCCTACAATGAGCAGTTCTTC. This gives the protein CATSDLGPSSYNEQFF.

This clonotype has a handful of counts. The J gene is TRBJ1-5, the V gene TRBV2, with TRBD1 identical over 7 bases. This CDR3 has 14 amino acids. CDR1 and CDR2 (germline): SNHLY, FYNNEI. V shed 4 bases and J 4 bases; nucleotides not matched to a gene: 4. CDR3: CASSGGTVNQPQHF. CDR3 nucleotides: TGTGCCAGCAGTGGGGGGACAGTTAATCAGCCCCAGCATTTT.

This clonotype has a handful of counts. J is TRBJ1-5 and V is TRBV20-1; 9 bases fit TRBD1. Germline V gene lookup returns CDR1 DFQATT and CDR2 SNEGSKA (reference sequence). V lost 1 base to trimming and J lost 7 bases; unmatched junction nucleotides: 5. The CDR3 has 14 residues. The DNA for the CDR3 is TGCAGTGCTAGAGGGGACAGGGACGTACAGCCCCAGCATTTT. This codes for CSARGDRDVQPQHF.

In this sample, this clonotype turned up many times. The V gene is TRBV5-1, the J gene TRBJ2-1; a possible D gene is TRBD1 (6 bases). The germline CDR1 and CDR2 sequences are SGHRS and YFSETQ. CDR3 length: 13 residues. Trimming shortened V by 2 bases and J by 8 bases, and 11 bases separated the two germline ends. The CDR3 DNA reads TGCGCCAGCAGCTTTCACAGGGTCGATGAGCAGTTCTTC. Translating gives CASSFHRVDEQFF.

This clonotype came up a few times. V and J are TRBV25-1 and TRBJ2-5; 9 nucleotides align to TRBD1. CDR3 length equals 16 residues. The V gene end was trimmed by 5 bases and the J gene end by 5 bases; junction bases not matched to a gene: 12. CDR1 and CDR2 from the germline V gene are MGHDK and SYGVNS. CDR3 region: CASSNGLGTGSETQYF. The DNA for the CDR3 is TGTGCCAGCAGTAACGGCCTCGGGACAGGGTCTGAGACCCAGTACTTC.

The CDR3 DNA reads TGTGCCAGCAGAGAACCAGGGACAGCTTATGGCTACACCTTC. It specifies CASREPGTAYGYTF. V and J are TRBV25-1 and TRBJ1-2; 7 nucleotides line up with TRBD1. V dropped 6 bases and J dropped 5; count of bases not matched to a gene: 9. CDR3 size: 14 residues. Germline assignment: CDR1 MGHDK and CDR2 SYGVNS.

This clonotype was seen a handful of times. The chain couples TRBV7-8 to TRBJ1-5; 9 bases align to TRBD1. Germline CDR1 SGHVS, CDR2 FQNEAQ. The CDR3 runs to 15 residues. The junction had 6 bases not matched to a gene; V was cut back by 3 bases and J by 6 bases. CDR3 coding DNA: TGTGCCAGCAGCTTGAACAGGGGGCCCGGTCAGCCCCAGCATTTT. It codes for CASSLNRGPGQPQHF. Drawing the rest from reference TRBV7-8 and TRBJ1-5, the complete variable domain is GAGVSQSPRYKVAKRGQDVALRCDPISGHVSLFWYQQALGQGPEFLTYFQNEAQLDKSGLPSDRFFAERPEGSVSTLKIQRTQQEDSAVYLCASSLNRGPGQPQHFGDGTRLSIL.